The 2 T cell receptor beta chains below were found in one sample sequenced in a study of blood T cell repertoires in COVID-19. The data were produced by immunoSEQ multiplex PCR, yet TCRdb's version contains in-frame clones alone and is incomplete. The sample includes around 420,000 clones, roughly 88% of them seen just once. Material for sequencing was PBMCs or T cells enriched from blood (not recorded which). The receptors derive from a woman aged 40-49 years with acute COVID-19.

The chain recombines TRBV29-1 with TRBJ2-5; D perhaps matches TRBD1 (5 bases). The CDR3 totals 17 residues. The germline CDR1 and CDR2 sequences are SQVTM and ANQGSEA. V was shortened by 0 bases and J by 2 bases, with 19 bases between the two germline ends. CDR3 sequence (DNA): TGCAGCGTTGAAGAAGGTTCGGCAACAGGATCACAAGAGACCCAGTACTTC. Translating it yields CSVEEGSATGSQETQYF.

The V and J genes are TRBV5-4 and TRBJ1-4; possibly TRBD1 for D (6 bases). The germline CDR1 and CDR2 sequences are SGHNT and YYREEE (reference sequence). Trimming took 1 base from V and 10 from J, leaving 20 bases between them. The CDR3 length is 16 residues. CDR3 loop: CASSLRGGAGPGKLFF. CDR3 sequence (DNA): TGTGCCAGCAGCTTGAGGGGGGGGGCAGGGCCCGGAAAACTGTTTTTT. The full variable domain, its missing parts supplied by reference TRBV5-4 and TRBJ1-4, is ETGVTQSPTHLIKTRGQQVTLRCSSQSGHNTVSWYQQALGQGPQFIFQYYREEENGRGNFPPRFSGLQFPNYSSELNVNALELDDSALYLCASSLRGGAGPGKLFFGSGTQLSVL.